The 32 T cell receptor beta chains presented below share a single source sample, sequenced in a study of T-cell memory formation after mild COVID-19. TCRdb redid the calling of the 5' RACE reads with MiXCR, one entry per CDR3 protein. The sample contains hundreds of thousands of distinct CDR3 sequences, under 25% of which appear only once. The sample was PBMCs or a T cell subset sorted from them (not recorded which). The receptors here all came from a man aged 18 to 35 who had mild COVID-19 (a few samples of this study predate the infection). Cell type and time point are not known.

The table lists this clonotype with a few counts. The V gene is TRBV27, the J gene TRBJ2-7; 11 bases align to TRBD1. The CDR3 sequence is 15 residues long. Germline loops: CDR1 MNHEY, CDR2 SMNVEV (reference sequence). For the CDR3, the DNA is TGTGCCGGCAGCCGCCTGGGACAGGGGGTCTACGAGCAGTACGTC. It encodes CAGSRLGQGVYEQYV.

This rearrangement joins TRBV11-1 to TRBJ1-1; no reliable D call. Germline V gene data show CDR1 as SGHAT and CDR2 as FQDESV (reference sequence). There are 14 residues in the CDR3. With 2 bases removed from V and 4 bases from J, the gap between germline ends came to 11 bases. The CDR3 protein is CASSLSQLCTEAFF. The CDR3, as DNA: TGTGCCAGCAGCTTATCTCAATTGTGCACTGAAGCTTTCTTT.

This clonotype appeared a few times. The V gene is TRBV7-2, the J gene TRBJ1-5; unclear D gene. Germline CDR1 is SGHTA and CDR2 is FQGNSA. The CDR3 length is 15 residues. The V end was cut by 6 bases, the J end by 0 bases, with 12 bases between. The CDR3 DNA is TGTGCCAGCAGGCCGGGCGGCCCTAGCAATCAGCCCCAGCATTTT. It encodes CASRPGGPSNQPQHF.

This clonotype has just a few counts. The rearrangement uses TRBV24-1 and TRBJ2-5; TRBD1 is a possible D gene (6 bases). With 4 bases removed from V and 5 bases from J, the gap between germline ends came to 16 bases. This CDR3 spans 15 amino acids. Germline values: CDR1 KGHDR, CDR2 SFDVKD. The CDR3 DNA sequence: TGTGCCACCAGTGACGGGACACACAACGGGGAGACCCAGTACTTC. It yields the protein CATSDGTHNGETQYF.

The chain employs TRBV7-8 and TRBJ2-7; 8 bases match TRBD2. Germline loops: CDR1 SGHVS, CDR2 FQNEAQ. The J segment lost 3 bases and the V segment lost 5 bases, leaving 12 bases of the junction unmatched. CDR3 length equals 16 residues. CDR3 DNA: TGTGCCAGCAGCCGATTACCCTCCGGGACTAGCTACGAGCAGTACTTC. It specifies CASSRLPSGTSYEQYF.

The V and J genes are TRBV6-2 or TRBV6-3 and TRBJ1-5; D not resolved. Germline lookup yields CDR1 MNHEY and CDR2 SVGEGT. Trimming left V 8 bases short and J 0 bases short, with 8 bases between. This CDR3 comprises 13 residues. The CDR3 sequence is CASEGNSNQPQHF. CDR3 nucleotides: TGTGCCAGCGAGGGAAATAGCAATCAGCCCCAGCATTTT.

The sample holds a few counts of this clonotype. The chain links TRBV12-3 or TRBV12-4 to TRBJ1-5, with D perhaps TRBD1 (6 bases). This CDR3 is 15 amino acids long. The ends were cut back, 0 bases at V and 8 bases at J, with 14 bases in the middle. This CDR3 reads CASSLALRGSEPQHF. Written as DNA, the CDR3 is TGTGCCAGCAGTTTAGCGTTAAGGGGGAGCGAGCCCCAGCATTTT.

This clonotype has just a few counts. The CDR3 DNA follows: TGCGCCAGCAGCTCGAAGGGACAGGGGGCGAGTGGAAGGGAGACCCAGTACTTC. This gives the protein CASSSKGQGASGRETQYF. The rearrangement uses TRBV5-1 and TRBJ2-5; 12 nucleotides line up with TRBD1. From germline, CDR1 is SGHRS and CDR2 YFSETQ. V was clipped by 3 bases and J by 5 bases; unmatched bases: 14. The CDR3 contains 18 residues.

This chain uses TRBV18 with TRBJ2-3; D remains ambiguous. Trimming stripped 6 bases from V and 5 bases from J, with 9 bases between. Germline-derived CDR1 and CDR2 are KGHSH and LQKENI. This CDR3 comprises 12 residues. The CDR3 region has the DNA TGTGCCAGCTCTCGGTACGAAGATACGCAGTATTTT. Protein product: CASSRYEDTQYF. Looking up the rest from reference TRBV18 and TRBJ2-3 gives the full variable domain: NAGVMQNPRHLVRRRGQEARLRCSPMKGHSHVYWYRQLPEEGLKFMVYLQKENIIDESGMPKERFSAEFPKEGPSILRIQQVVRGDSAAYFCASSRYEDTQYFGPGTRLTVL.

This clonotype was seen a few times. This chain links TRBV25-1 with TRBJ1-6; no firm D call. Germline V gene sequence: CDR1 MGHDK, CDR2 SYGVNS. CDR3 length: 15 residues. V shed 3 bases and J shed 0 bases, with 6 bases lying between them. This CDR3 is CASSELDSYNSPLHF. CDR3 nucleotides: TGTGCCAGCAGTGAGCTCGACTCCTATAATTCACCCCTCCACTTT.

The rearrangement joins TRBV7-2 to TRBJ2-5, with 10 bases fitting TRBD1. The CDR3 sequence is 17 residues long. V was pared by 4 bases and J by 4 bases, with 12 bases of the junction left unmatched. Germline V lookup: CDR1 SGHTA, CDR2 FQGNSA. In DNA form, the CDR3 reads TGTGCCAGCAGCTCAAACCGGGGGACAGGGGCGAGAGAGACCCAGTACTTC. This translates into CASSSNRGTGARETQYF.

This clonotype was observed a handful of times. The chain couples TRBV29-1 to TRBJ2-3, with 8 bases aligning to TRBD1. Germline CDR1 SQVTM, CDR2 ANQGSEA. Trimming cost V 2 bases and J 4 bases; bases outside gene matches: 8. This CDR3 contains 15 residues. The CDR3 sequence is CSVESGRGQSDTQYF. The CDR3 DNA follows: TGCAGCGTTGAAAGCGGCAGGGGGCAATCAGATACGCAGTATTTT.

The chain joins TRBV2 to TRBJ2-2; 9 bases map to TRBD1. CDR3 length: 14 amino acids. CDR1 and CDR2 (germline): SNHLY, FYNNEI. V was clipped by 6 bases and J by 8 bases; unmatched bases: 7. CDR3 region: CASSSNRGPGELFF. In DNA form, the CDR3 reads TGTGCCAGCAGCTCTAACAGGGGGCCTGGGGAGCTGTTTTTT.

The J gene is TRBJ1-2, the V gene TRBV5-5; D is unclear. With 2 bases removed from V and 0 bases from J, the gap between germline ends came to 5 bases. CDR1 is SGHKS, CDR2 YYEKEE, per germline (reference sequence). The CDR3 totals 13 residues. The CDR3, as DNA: TGTGCCAGCAGCTTACCTGCTAACTATGGCTACACCTTC. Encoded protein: CASSLPANYGYTF.

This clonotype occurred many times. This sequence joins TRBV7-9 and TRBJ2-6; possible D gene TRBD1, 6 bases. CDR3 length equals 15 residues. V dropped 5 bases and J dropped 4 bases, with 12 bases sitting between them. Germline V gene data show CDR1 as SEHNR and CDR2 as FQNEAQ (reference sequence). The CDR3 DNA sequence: TGTGCCAGCAGCAAACAGGGCGGGGGGGCCAACGTCCTGACTTTC. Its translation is CASSKQGGGANVLTF.

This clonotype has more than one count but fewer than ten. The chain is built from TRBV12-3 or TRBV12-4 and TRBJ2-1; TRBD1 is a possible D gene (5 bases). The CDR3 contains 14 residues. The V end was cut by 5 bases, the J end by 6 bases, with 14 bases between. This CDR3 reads CASSPQGRPNEQFF. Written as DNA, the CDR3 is TGTGCCAGCAGTCCTCAGGGCCGTCCCAATGAGCAGTTCTTC.

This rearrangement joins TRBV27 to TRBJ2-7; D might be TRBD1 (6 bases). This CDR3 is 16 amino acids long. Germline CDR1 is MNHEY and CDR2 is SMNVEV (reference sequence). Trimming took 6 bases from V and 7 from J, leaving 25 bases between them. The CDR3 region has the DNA TGTGCCAGCAGAACCGGGACATTCGACTCCATACGGGAGCAGTACTTC. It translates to CASRTGTFDSIREQYF.

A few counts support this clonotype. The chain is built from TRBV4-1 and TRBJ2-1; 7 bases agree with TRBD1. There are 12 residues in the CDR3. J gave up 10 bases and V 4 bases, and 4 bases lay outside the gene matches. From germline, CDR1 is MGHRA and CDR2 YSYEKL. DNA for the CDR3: TGCGCCAGCAGCCCCCTCAGGGGGGAGCAGTTCTTC. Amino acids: CASSPLRGEQFF.

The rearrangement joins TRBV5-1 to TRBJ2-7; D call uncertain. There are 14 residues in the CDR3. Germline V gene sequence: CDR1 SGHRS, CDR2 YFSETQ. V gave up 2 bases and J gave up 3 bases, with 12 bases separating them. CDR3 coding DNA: TGCGCCAGCAGCTTTCAGGATACCAGCTACGAGCAGTACTTC. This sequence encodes CASSFQDTSYEQYF.

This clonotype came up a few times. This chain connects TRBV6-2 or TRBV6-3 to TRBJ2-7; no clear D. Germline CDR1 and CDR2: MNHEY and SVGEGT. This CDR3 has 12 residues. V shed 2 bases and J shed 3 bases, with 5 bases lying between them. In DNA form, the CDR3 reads TGTGCCAGCAGTTACACATACTACGAGCAGTACTTC. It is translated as CASSYTYYEQYF.

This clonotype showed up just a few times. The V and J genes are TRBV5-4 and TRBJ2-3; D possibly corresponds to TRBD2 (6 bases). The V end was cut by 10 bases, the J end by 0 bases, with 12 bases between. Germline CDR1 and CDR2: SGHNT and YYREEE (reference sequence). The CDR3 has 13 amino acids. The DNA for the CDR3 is TGTGCCGGTAGCGGCTCTAGCACAGATACGCAGTATTTT. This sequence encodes CAGSGSSTDTQYF.

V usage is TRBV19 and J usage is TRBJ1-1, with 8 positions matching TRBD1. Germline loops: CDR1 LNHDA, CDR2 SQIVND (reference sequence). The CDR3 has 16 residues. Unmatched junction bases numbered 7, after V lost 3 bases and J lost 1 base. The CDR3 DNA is TGTGCCAGTAGTATGGACAGGGTCCGCCAGAACACTGAAGCTTTCTTT. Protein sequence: CASSMDRVRQNTEAFF. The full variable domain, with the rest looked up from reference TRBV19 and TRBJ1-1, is DGGITQSPKYLFRKEGQNVTLSCEQNLNHDAMYWYRQDPGQGLRLIYYSQIVNDFQKGDIAEGYSVSREKKESFPLTVTSAQKNPTAFYLCASSMDRVRQNTEAFFGQGTRLTVV.

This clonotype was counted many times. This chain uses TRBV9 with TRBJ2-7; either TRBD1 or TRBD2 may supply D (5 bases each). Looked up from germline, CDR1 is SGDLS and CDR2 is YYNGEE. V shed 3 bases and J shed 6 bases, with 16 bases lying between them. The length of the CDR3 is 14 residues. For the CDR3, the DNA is TGTGCCAGCAGCGGAACCGGATGGGGGTCCGAGCAGTACTTC. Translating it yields CASSGTGWGSEQYF. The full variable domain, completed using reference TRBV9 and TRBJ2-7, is DSGVTQTPKHLITATGQRVTLRCSPRSGDLSVYWYQQSLDQGLQFLIQYYNGEERAKGNILERFSAQQFPDLHSELNLSSLELGDSALYFCASSGTGWGSEQYFGPGTRLTVT.

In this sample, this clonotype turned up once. The CDR3 sequence: CASSQGLYQPQHF. DNA of the CDR3: TGTGCCAGCAGCCAAGGATTGTATCAGCCCCAGCATTTT. The chain uses TRBV3-1 and TRBJ1-5; D gene unclear. Germline V gives CDR1 LGHDT, CDR2 YNNKEL (reference sequence). This CDR3 is built from 13 residues. V gave up 1 base and J gave up 5 bases, with 6 bases separating them.

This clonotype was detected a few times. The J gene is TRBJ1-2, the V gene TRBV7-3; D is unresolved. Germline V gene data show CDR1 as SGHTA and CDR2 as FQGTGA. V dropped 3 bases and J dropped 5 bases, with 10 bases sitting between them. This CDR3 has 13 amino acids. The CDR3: CASSFPGMYGYTF. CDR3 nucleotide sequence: TGTGCCAGCAGCTTCCCCGGGATGTATGGCTACACCTTC.

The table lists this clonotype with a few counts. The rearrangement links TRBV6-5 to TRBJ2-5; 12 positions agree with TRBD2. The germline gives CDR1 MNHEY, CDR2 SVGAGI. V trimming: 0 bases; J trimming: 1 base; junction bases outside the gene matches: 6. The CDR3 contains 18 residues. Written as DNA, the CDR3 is TGTGCCAGCAGTTACTCCTCAACGACTAGCGGGGGCCAAGAGACCCAGTACTTC. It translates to CASSYSSTTSGGQETQYF.

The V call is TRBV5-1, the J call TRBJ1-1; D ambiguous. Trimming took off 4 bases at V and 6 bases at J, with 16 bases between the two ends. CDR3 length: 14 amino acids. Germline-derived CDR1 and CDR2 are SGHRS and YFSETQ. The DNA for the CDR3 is TGCGCCAGCAGCGCCGAAAGGACTTTCGCTGAAGCTTTCTTT. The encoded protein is CASSAERTFAEAFF.

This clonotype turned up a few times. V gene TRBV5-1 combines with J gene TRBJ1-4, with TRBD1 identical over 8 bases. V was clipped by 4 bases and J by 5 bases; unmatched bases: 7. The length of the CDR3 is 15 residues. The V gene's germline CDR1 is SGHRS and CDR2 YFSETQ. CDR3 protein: CASSLSTGANEKLFF. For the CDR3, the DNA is TGCGCCAGCAGCCTCTCGACAGGGGCAAATGAAAAACTGTTTTTT.

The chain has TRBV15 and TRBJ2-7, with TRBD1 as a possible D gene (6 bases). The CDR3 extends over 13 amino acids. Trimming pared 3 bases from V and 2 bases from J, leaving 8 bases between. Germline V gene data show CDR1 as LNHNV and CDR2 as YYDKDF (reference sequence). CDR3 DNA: TGTGCCACCAGCAGCGGACAGACCTACGAGCAGTACTTC. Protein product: CATSSGQTYEQYF.

CDR3 bases: TGTGCCAGCAGCCGATGGGCTGGGGGGGAGACCCAGTACTTC. Residues: CASSRWAGGETQYF. The chain couples TRBV7-9 to TRBJ2-5; weak D call: TRBD2 (6 bases). Germline CDR1 SEHNR, CDR2 FQNEAQ (reference sequence). V lost 5 bases to trimming and J lost 5 bases, with 15 bases between them. The CDR3 is 14 amino acids.

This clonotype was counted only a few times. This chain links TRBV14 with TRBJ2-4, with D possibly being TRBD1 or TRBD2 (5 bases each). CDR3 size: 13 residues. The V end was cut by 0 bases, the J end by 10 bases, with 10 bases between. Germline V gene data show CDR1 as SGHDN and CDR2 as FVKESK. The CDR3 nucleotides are TGTGCCAGCAGCCAAGATGGGGGATCGATTCAGTACTTC. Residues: CASSQDGGSIQYF.

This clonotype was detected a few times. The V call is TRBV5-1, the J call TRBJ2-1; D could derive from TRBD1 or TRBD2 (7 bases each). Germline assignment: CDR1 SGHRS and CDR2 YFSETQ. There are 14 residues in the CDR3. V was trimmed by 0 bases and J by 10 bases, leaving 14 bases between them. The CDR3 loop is CASSLEGGGWEQFF. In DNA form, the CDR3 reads TGCGCCAGCAGCTTGGAGGGAGGGGGCTGGGAGCAGTTCTTC.